The 27 T cell receptor beta chains below come from one sample, sequenced in a study of monozygotic twins with inflammatory bowel disease. TCRdb processed the 5' RACE reads again and assigns one entry to each CDR3 protein, with no DNA. The clone table shows around 190,000 distinct CDR3 sequences, with the ten largest holding less than 2%. The sequenced sample was blood. All receptors come from a human donor with ulcerative colitis or Crohn's disease, or a healthy co-twin of an affected twin (not recorded which).

The V call is TRBV5-1, the J call TRBJ2-3; TCRdb's D call, TRBD1, is unchecked because there is no DNA. CDR1 and CDR2 (germline): SGHRS, YFSETQ. The CDR3 is 14 amino acids. This CDR3 is CASSFGTTTNTQYF.

The V and J genes are TRBV5-6 and TRBJ2-7; the D call from TCRdb, TRBD1, cannot be confirmed without DNA. This CDR3 comprises 15 residues. CDR1 and CDR2 (germline): SGHDT, YYEEEE. This CDR3 is CASSLSGTGLYEQYF.

V gene TRBV7-3 combines with J gene TRBJ2-3; TCRdb returns TRBD2, unconfirmable since there is no DNA. Germline loops: CDR1 SGHTA, CDR2 FQGTGA. The CDR3 loop spans 16 amino acids. The CDR3 loop reads CASSLTAGAPPDTQYF.

V gene TRBV21-1 combines with J gene TRBJ1-6; TCRdb gives TRBD1 as the D gene, but with no DNA this cannot be confirmed. TRBV21-1 has pseudogene status. This CDR3 spans 14 amino acids. CDR3 amino acids: CASSNRDRVSPLHF.

The J gene is TRBJ1-5, the V gene TRBV6-6. Germline CDR1 and CDR2: MNHNY and SVGAGI (reference sequence). This CDR3 has 12 residues. The CDR3 is CASSFHNQPQHF.

The V and J genes are TRBV29-1 and TRBJ2-3; TCRdb outputs TRBD2, but without DNA this stays unchecked. Germline CDR1 is SQVTM and CDR2 is ANQGSEA. CDR3 length: 15 residues. The chain's CDR3 is CSVTGLAGGTDTQYF.

This chain links TRBV6-1 with TRBJ2-7; TCRdb indicates TRBD2, and absent DNA this call remains unverified. The CDR3 runs 15 residues. The V gene's germline CDR1 is MNHNS and CDR2 SASEGT. The CDR3 reads CASTKGRVGTYEQYF.

The chain joins TRBV6-1 to TRBJ2-1; TCRdb's D call of TRBD1 is untestable without DNA. Germline assignment: CDR1 MNHNS and CDR2 SASEGT. This CDR3 is built from 13 residues. The chain's CDR3 is CASSEIPGNEQFF.

The genes are TRBV7-8 and TRBJ2-3; TCRdb's D call of TRBD1 is untestable without DNA. CDR1 and CDR2 (germline): SGHVS, FQNEAQ. This CDR3 region has 17 residues. The CDR3 sequence: CASSSSPGRGKGDTQYF.

This chain uses TRBV10-3 with TRBJ1-2; checking the TCRdb D call of TRBD1 is not possible without DNA. The CDR3 contains 17 residues. Germline CDR1 is ENHRY and CDR2 is SYGVKD. CDR3 sequence reads: CAISESRQGTANYGYTF.

The J gene is TRBJ2-5, the V gene TRBV29-1; the TCRdb call, TRBD2, lacks DNA for checking. This CDR3 is 12 amino acids long. Germline V lookup: CDR1 SQVTM, CDR2 ANQGSEA. CDR3 region: CHVTEGGETQYF.

The chain links TRBV5-6 to TRBJ2-5; TCRdb proposes TRBD1, but this gene call is untestable without DNA. The germline CDR1 and CDR2 sequences are SGHDT and YYEEEE. The CDR3 is 11 residues long. The CDR3 loop reads CASSLRGQKHF.

V is TRBV20-1 and J is TRBJ1-6; TCRdb selects TRBD1, and the lack of DNA leaves this call unchecked. The CDR3 totals 14 residues. The germline gives CDR1 DFQATT, CDR2 SNEGSKA (reference sequence). CDR3 residues: CSADDSGYNSPLHF.

V usage is TRBV5-1 and J usage is TRBJ1-5. The CDR3 contains 15 residues. Germline CDR1 reads SGHRS; CDR2 reads YFSETQ. CDR3 amino acids: CASSPEGWGNQPQHF. The full variable domain, completed using reference TRBV5-1 and TRBJ1-5, is KAGVTQTPRYLIKTRGQQVTLSCSPISGHRSVSWYQQTPGQGLQFLFEYFSETQRNKGNFPGRFSGRQFSNSRSEMNVSTLELGDSALYLCASSPEGWGNQPQHFGDGTRLSIL.

The chain is built from TRBV6-1 and TRBJ2-7; TCRdb's D call of TRBD1 is untestable without DNA. Germline CDR1 MNHNS, CDR2 SASEGT. The CDR3 runs to 15 residues. CDR3 protein: CASSKTGDSSYEQYF.

This chain uses TRBV20-1 with TRBJ1-2; TCRdb outputs TRBD1, but without DNA this stays unchecked. Germline V gives CDR1 DFQATT, CDR2 SNEGSKA (reference sequence). The CDR3 consists of 14 residues. The CDR3 region is CSARDTRGRYGYTF.

The chain couples TRBV23-1 to TRBJ2-7; the D gene TCRdb calls, TRBD1, cannot be checked with no DNA. TRBV23-1 is treated as an ORF (open reading frame) with a function not yet certain. The CDR3 contains 13 residues. This CDR3 is CASAKGHRHEQYF.

The chain's CDR3 is CASSYYGNTEAFF. The chain combines TRBV6-5 with TRBJ1-1. The CDR3 is 13 residues long. Germline V gene lookup returns CDR1 MNHEY and CDR2 SVGAGI.

The genes are TRBV7-9 and TRBJ2-1; the D call of TRBD1 rests on TCRdb alone, since no DNA is present to check it. Looked up from germline, CDR1 is SEHNR and CDR2 is FQNEAQ (reference sequence). CDR3 size: 11 residues. The CDR3 sequence: CASKTENEQFF.

V and J are TRBV4-2 and TRBJ2-5; TCRdb reports TRBD2, a call that lacks DNA to check it against. CDR3 length equals 16 residues. Germline V gene data show CDR1 as LGHNA and CDR2 as YNFKEQ. CDR3 protein: CASSQAQRDLQETQYF.

The chain joins TRBV5-1 to TRBJ2-7; TCRdb's D call of TRBD1 is untestable without DNA. CDR3 size: 16 residues. Germline-derived CDR1 and CDR2 are SGHRS and YFSETQ. The CDR3 is CASSSPSGTQSYEQYF.

The chain has TRBV12-3 or TRBV12-4 and TRBJ2-3; the D call from TCRdb, TRBD1, cannot be confirmed without DNA. The CDR3 has 13 amino acids. The CDR3 loop reads CASNGGTTDTQYF.

The chain links TRBV6-1 to TRBJ1-1. CDR3 size: 14 residues. Germline V gene lookup returns CDR1 MNHNS and CDR2 SASEGT. The CDR3 reads CASKLGGLNTEAFF.

V gene TRBV11-2 combines with J gene TRBJ1-2; TCRdb returns TRBD1, unconfirmable since there is no DNA. This CDR3 has 16 amino acids. The germline V gene encodes CDR1 SGHAT and CDR2 FQNNGV. The CDR3: CASSLKPAGSNYGYTF. Full variable domain (rest looked up from reference TRBV11-2 and TRBJ1-2): EAGVAQSPRYKIIEKRQSVAFWCNPISGHATLYWYQQILGQGPKLLIQFQNNGVVDDSQLPKDRFSAERLKGVDSTLKIQPAKLEDSAVYLCASSLKPAGSNYGYTFGSGTRLTVV.

The chain carries TRBV7-2 and TRBJ1-4; TCRdb outputs TRBD1, but without DNA this stays unchecked. This CDR3 is 14 amino acids long. The germline V gene encodes CDR1 SGHTA and CDR2 FQGNSA. CDR3 sequence: CASSLRQRNEKLFF.

The chain uses TRBV12-3 or TRBV12-4 and TRBJ2-3; without DNA, the TCRdb call of TRBD1 cannot be checked. The CDR3 is made up of 15 amino acids. CDR3 in amino acids: CASSNRDIGTDTQYF.

V gene TRBV6-1 combines with J gene TRBJ2-7; without DNA, the TCRdb call of TRBD2 cannot be checked. The CDR3 sequence is 15 residues long. CDR1 is MNHNS and CDR2 is SASEGT in the germline V gene. The chain's CDR3 is CASRPLAGATYEQYF.